These T cell receptor beta chains were read from a single sample in a study of blood T cells in healthy people across ages. TCRdb used MiXCR to reprocess the 5' RACE reads, holding one entry per CDR3 protein. The table shows approximately 800,000 distinct CDR3 sequences, with roughly 50% occurring only once. Sequenced sample: blood. The receptors here all came from a man aged 40-50 years in good health. Both conserved end residues are part of each CDR3. A D gene is named only where the DNA matches it firmly. Expanded clones are given a class, and other clones once, few, many or no size at all.

V,D,size,J,DNA,CDR3
TRBV20-1,NA,few,TRBJ2-4,TGCAGTGCATTGAGCGGAAGAGGAGCCAAAAACATTCAGTACTTC,CSALSGRGAKNIQYF
TRBV7-9,TRBD2,NA,TRBJ2-7,TGTGCCAGCAGCTCGGGGACTAGCGTCTACGAGCAGTACTTC,CASSSGTSVYEQYF
TRBV12-3/TRBV12-4,NA,many,TRBJ1-2,TGTGCCAGCGGCCCGGCTAGCATACTAGGCGGTAACTATGGCTACACCTTC,CASGPASILGGNYGYTF
TRBV11-2,NA,few,TRBJ2-7,TGTGCCAGCAGCTATTCGAGGGGCGAGTACGAGCAGTACTTC,CASSYSRGEYEQYF
TRBV6-6,NA,few,TRBJ2-2,TGTGCCAGCAGTACAGGGGGGGACACCGGGGAGCTGTTTTTT,CASSTGGDTGELFF
TRBV3-1,NA,NA,TRBJ2-7,TGTGCCAGCAGCCCAATAGGACGGCTCTACGAGCAGTACTTC,CASSPIGRLYEQYF
TRBV12-3/TRBV12-4,NA,NA,TRBJ1-1,TGTGCCAGCAGTTTAGCGCGCGCAGTTGAAGCTTTCTTT,CASSLARAVEAFF
TRBV7-2,NA,NA,TRBJ2-7,TGTGCCAGCAGCGCTAACCCAGGGAGCTCCTACAATGAGCAGTACTTC,CASSANPGSSYNEQYF
TRBV28,NA,NA,TRBJ2-3,TGTGCCAGCAGTTCAACCCGGTCCACCACAGATACGCAGTATTTT,CASSSTRSTTDTQYF
TRBV7-2,TRBD2,NA,TRBJ2-2,TGTGCCAGCAGCGAGGGACTAGGAGTCATCGGGGAGCTGTTTTTT,CASSEGLGVIGELFF
TRBV4-1,TRBD1,few,TRBJ1-2,TGCGCCAGCAGCCAAGATTGGACAGGAGGTGGCTACACCTTC,CASSQDWTGGGYTF
TRBV5-1,TRBD1,few,TRBJ1-6,TGCGCCAGCAGCCCCAGGGGGGAAGTGTCACCCCTCCACTTT,CASSPRGEVSPLHF
TRBV28,NA,NA,TRBJ2-7,TGTGCCAGCAGTTCGCCTCCGGGGGACTCCTACGAGCAGTACTTC,CASSSPPGDSYEQYF
TRBV7-8,NA,few,TRBJ1-2,TGTGCCAGCAGCTTACGGAAGGCACCCTACTATGGCTACACCTTC,CASSLRKAPYYGYTF
TRBV9,TRBD2,NA,TRBJ2-2,TGTGCCAGCAGCGTAGCCGTCGGGAGGATGAACACCGGGGAGCTGTTTTTT,CASSVAVGRMNTGELFF
TRBV9,NA,NA,TRBJ2-7,TGTGCCAGCAGCGCAGCGGGACACTCCTACGAGCAGTACTTC,CASSAAGHSYEQYF
TRBV5-1,TRBD1,NA,TRBJ2-7,TGCGCCAGCAGCCCGACGACAGGGTCCTACGAGCAGTACTTC,CASSPTTGSYEQYF
TRBV12-3/TRBV12-4,TRBD2,NA,TRBJ2-3,TGTGCCAGCAGTCTAAAGACTAGCGGGAGTACAGATACGCAGTATTTT,CASSLKTSGSTDTQYF
TRBV6-1,NA,NA,TRBJ1-2,TGTGCCAGCAGTGATACGGGGAGGCCTAACTATGGCTACACCTTC,CASSDTGRPNYGYTF
TRBV29-1,NA,NA,TRBJ1-1,TGCAGCGTTGAGCAGGCCATGAACACTGAAGCTTTCTTT,CSVEQAMNTEAFF
TRBV11-2,TRBD2,NA,TRBJ2-7,TGTGCCAGCAGATCCGCGGGGGTGTCCGAGCAGTACTTC,CASRSAGVSEQYF
TRBV11-2,TRBD1,NA,TRBJ2-1,TGTGCCAGCAGCCAAATGGCGGGACAGGGAATCTCCGAGCAGTTCTTC,CASSQMAGQGISEQFF
TRBV27,TRBD1,many,TRBJ2-7,TGTGCCAGCAGTTACGGACAGGGGAGGGTCTACGAGCAGTACTTC,CASSYGQGRVYEQYF
TRBV20-1,TRBD1,NA,TRBJ2-7,TGCAGTGCGCGGACAGGGGAGCCCTACGAGCAGTACTTC,CSARTGEPYEQYF
TRBV20-1,NA,NA,TRBJ1-2,TGCAGTGCTAGAGACAAGACTAATTGGGGCTACACCTTC,CSARDKTNWGYTF
TRBV7-9,NA,few,TRBJ2-1,TGTGCCAGCAGCGGGGCGACAGGTAATCTGGATGAGCAGTTCTTC,CASSGATGNLDEQFF
TRBV7-9,NA,many,TRBJ2-7,TGTGCCAGCAGTTTGGGGGGGCTAGCCTACGAGCAGTACTTC,CASSLGGLAYEQYF
TRBV5-1,NA,NA,TRBJ2-3,TGCGCCAGCAGCCCGGGGATCTCTGTGTGGGATACGCAGTATTTT,CASSPGISVWDTQYF
TRBV3-1,TRBD2,NA,TRBJ2-2,TGTGCCAGCAGCCAAGTTCAGGGAGGGGCCGGGGAGCTGTTTTTT,CASSQVQGGAGELFF
TRBV20-1,NA,many,TRBJ2-1,TGCAGTGCTAGTGGGGGCGATATTAATGAGCAGTTCTTC,CSASGGDINEQFF
TRBV7-2,NA,few,TRBJ2-3,TGTGCCAGCAGCCCAAATGGGGGCGGGTTTGGCACAGATACGCAGTATTTT,CASSPNGGGFGTDTQYF
TRBV29-1,NA,once,TRBJ2-5,TGCAGCGCCTCCGACAGGGCAGTAAGCGGGCAGTACTTC,CSASDRAVSGQYF
TRBV5-1,TRBD2,NA,TRBJ2-7,TGCGCCAGCAGCTCTTATACTAGCGGGGCTAACAATGAGCAGTACTTC,CASSSYTSGANNEQYF
TRBV12-3/TRBV12-4,TRBD2,NA,TRBJ2-1,TGTGCCAGCAGTCGTAGCGGGATATACAATGAGCAGTTCTTC,CASSRSGIYNEQFF
TRBV10-3,NA,once,TRBJ1-2,TGTGCCATCACCAGGGACGAAGCTAACTATGGCTACACCTTC,CAITRDEANYGYTF
TRBV24-1,NA,NA,TRBJ1-2,TGTGCCACCAGTGACTATACTGACAGGCGGGGCGGCTACACCTTC,CATSDYTDRRGGYTF
TRBV25-1,NA,NA,TRBJ1-1,TGTGCCAGCAGTGAATTTTCGGCAGCCTTGAACACTGAGGCTTTCTTT,CASSEFSAALNTEAFF
TRBV10-3,NA,few,TRBJ2-5,TGTGCCATCAGTTCCGGGGGAGGACAGGAGACCCAGTACTTC,CAISSGGGQETQYF
TRBV7-9,TRBD1,NA,TRBJ1-2,TGTGCCAGCAGCTTAGACGGGACAGGGGCCGGCTACACCTTC,CASSLDGTGAGYTF
TRBV12-3/TRBV12-4,NA,few,TRBJ1-2,TGTGCCAGCAACCTAGGACCCCGGTCGGGAGGCTACACCTTC,CASNLGPRSGGYTF
TRBV5-1,NA,NA,TRBJ2-7,TGCGCCAGCAGCTACAACCGGGCCACGCGGGGCGAGCAGTACTTC,CASSYNRATRGEQYF
TRBV7-2,TRBD2,NA,TRBJ2-5,TGTGCCAGCAGCTTGGGCGGGGGTCTCCAAGAGACCCAGTACTTC,CASSLGGGLQETQYF